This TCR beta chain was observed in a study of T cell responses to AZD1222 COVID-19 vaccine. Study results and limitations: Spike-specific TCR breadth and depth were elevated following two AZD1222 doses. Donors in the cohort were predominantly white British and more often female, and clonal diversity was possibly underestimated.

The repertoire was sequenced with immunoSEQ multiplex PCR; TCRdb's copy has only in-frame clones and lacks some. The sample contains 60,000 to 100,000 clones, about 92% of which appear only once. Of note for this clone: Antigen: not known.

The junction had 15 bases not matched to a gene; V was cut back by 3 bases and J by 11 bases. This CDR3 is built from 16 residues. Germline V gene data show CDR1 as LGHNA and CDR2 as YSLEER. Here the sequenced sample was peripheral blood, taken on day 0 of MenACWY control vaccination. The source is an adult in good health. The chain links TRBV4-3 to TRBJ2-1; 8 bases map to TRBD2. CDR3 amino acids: CASSQPGGGAGGQQFF. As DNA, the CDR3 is TGCGCCAGCAGCCAGCCGGGTGGGGGTGCGGGAGGCCAGCAGTTCTTC.